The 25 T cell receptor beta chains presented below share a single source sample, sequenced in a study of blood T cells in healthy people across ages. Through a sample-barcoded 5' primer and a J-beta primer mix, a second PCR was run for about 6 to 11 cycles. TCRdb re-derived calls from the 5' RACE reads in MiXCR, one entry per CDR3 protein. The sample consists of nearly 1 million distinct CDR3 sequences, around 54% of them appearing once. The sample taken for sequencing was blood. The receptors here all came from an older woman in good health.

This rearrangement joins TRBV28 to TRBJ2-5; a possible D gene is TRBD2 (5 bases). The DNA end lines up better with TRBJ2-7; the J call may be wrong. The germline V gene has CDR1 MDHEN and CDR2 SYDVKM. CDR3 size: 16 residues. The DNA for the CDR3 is TGTGCCAGCAGTTCACCCCGGGAAGGGAGAGCCTACGAGCAGTACTTC. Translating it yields CASSSPREGRAYEQYF.

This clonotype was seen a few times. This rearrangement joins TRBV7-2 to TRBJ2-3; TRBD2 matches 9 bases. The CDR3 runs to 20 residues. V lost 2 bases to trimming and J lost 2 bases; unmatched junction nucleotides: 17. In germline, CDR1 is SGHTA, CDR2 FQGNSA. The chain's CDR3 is CASSLSRPGALAGTTDTQYF. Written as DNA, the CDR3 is TGTGCCAGCAGCTTATCCCGGCCAGGCGCTCTAGCGGGGACCACAGATACGCAGTATTTT.

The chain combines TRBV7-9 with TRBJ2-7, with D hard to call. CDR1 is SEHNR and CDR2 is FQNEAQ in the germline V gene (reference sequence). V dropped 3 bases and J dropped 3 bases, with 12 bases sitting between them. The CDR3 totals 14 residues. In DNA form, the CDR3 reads TGTGCCAGCAGCTTCCCCGGACGGCTCTACGAGCAGTACTTC. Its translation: CASSFPGRLYEQYF.

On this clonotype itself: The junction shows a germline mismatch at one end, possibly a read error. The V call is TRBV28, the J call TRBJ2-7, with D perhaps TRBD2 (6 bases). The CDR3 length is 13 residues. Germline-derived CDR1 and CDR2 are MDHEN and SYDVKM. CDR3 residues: CASSWGESYERYF. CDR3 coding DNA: TGTGCCAGCAGCTGGGGGGAGTCCTACGAGCGGTACTTC. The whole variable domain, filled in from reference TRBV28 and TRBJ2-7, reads DVKVTQSSRYLVKRTGEKVFLECVQDMDHENMFWYRQDPGLGLRLIYFSYDVKMKEKGDIPEGYSVSREKKERFSLILESASTNQTSMYLCASSWGESYERYFGPGTRLTVT.

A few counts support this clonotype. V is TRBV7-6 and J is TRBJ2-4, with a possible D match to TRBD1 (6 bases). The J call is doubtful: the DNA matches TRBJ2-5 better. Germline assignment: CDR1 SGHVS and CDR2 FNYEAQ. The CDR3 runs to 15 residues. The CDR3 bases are TGTGCCAGCAGCTTAGCGCACAGGGCAGAGGAGACCCAGTACTTC. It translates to CASSLAHRAEETQYF.

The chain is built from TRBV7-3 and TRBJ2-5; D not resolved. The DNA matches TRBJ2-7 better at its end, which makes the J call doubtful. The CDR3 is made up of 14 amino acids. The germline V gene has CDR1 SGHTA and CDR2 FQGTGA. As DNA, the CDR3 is TGTGCCAGCAGCCCCCGGCACGACTCTCACGAGCAGTACTTC. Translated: CASSPRHDSHEQYF.

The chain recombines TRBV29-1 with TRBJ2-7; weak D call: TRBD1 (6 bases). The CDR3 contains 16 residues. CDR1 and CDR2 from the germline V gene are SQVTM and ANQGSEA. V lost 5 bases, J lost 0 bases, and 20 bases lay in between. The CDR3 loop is CSVKSQTGLISYEQYF. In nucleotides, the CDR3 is TGCAGCGTTAAGAGCCAGACAGGCCTCATCTCCTACGAGCAGTACTTC.

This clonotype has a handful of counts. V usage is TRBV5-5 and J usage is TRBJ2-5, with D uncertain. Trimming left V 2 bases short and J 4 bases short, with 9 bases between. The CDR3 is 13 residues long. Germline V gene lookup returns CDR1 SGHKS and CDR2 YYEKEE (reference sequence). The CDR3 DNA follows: TGTGCCAGCAGCTTAGTCCCCTCAGAGACCCAGTACTTC. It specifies CASSLVPSETQYF.

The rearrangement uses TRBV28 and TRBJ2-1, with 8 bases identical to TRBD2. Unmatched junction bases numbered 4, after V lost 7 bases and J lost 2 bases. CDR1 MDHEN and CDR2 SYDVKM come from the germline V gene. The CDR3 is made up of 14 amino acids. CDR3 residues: CASTAGGAYNEQFF. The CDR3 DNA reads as TGTGCCAGCACGGCCGGGGGGGCCTACAATGAGCAGTTCTTC.

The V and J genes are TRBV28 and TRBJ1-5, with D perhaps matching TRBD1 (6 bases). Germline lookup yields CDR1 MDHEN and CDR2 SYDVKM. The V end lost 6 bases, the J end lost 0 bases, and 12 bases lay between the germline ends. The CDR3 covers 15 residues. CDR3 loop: CASRKYRDSNQPQHF. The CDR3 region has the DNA TGTGCCAGCAGGAAATACAGGGATAGCAATCAGCCCCAGCATTTT.

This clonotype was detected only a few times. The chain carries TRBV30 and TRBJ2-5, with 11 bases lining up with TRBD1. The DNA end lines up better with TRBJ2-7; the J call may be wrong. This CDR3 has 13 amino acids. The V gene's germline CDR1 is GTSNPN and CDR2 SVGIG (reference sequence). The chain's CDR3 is CAWSKDRGREQYF. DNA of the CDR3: TGTGCCTGGAGTAAGGACAGGGGGCGCGAGCAGTACTTC.

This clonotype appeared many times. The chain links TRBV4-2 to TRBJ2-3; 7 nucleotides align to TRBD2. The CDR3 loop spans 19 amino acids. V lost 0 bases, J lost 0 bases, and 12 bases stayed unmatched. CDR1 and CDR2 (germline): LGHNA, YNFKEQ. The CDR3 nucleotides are TGTGCCAGCAGCCAAGATTTGCCCCATCTAGCGGTCAGCACAGATACGCAGTATTTT. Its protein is CASSQDLPHLAVSTDTQYF.

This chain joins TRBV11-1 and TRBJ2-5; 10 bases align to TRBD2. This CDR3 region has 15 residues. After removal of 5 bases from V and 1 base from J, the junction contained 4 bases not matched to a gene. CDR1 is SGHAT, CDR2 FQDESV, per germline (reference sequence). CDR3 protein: CASSPGTSAQETQYF. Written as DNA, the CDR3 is TGTGCCAGCAGCCCCGGGACTAGCGCCCAAGAGACCCAGTACTTC.

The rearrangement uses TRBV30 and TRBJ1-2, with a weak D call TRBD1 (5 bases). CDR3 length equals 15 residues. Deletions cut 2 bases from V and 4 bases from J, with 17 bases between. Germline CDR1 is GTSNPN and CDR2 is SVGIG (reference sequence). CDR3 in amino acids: CAWSSRSGLIYGYTF. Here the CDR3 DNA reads TGTGCCTGGAGTAGTCGGTCGGGACTGATCTATGGCTACACCTTC. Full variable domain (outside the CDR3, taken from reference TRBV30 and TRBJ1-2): SQTIHQWPATLVQPVGSPLSLECTVEGTSNPNLYWYRQAAGRGLQLLFYSVGIGQISSEVPQNLSASRPQDRQFILSSKKLLLSDSGFYLCAWSSRSGLIYGYTFGSGTRLTVV.

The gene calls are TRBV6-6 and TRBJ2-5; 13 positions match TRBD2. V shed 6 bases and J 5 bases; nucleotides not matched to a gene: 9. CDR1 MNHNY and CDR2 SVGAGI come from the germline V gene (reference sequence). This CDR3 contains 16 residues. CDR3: CASRSTSGRAFETQYF. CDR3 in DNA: TGTGCCAGCAGGAGTACTAGCGGGAGGGCCTTTGAGACCCAGTACTTC.

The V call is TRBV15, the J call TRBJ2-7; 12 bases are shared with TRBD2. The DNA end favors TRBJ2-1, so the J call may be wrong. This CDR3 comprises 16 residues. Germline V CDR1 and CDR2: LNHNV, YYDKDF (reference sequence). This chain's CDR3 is CATSRQLTSGSHEQFF. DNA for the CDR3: TGTGCCACCAGCAGACAACTGACTAGCGGGAGTCATGAGCAGTTCTTC.

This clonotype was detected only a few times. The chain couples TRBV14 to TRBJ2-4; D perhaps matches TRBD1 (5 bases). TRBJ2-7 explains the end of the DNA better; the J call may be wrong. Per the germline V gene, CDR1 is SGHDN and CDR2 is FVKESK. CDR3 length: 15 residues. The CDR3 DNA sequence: TGTGCCAGCAGCACAATCGTTGGCAGGGTCGGCGAGCAGTACTTC. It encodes CASSTIVGRVGEQYF.

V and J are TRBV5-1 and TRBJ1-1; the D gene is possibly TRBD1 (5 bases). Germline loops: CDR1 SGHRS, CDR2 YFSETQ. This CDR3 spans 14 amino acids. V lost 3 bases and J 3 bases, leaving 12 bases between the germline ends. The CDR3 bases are TGCGCCAGCAGCTCCACTGCAGGGTACACTGAAGCTTTCTTT. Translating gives CASSSTAGYTEAFF. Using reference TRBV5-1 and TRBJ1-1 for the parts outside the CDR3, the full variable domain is KAGVTQTPRYLIKTRGQQVTLSCSPISGHRSVSWYQQTPGQGLQFLFEYFSETQRNKGNFPGRFSGRQFSNSRSEMNVSTLELGDSALYLCASSSTAGYTEAFFGQGTRLTVV.

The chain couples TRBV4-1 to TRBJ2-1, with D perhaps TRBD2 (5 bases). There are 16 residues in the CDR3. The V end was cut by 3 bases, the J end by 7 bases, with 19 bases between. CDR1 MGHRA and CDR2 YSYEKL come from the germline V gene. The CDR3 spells CASSHPFSQRRNEQFF. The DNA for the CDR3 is TGCGCCAGCAGCCACCCCTTTTCGCAGCGGAGGAATGAGCAGTTCTTC.

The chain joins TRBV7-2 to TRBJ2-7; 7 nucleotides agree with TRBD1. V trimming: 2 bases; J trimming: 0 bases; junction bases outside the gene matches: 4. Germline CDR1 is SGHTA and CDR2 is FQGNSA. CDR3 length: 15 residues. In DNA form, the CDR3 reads TGTGCCAGCAGCTTAATGGGACAGACCTCCTACGAGCAGTACTTC. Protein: CASSLMGQTSYEQYF. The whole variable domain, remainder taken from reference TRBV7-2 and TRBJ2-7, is GAGVSQSPSNKVTEKGKDVELRCDPISGHTALYWYRQSLGQGLEFLIYFQGNSAPDKSGLPSDRFSAERTGGSVSTLTIQRTQQEDSAVYLCASSLMGQTSYEQYFGPGTRLTVT.

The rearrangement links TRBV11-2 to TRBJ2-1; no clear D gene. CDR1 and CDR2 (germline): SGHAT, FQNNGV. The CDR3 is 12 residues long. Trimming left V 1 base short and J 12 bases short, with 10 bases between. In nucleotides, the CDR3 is TGTGCCAGCAGCTTAGGATTGACAAGGCAGTTCTTC. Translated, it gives CASSLGLTRQFF.

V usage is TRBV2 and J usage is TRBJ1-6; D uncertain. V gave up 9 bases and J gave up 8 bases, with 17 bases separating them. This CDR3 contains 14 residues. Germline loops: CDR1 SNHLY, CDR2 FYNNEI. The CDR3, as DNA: TGTGCCAGTAGAATCGGGGTTTGGGATTCACCCCTCCACTTT. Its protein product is CASRIGVWDSPLHF.

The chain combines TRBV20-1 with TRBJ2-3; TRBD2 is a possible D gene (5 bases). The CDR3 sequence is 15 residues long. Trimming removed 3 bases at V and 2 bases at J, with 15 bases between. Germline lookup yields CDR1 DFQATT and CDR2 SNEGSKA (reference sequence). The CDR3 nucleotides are TGCAGTGCTAGGGGAGAGAGGACTGTCACAGATACGCAGTATTTT. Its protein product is CSARGERTVTDTQYF.

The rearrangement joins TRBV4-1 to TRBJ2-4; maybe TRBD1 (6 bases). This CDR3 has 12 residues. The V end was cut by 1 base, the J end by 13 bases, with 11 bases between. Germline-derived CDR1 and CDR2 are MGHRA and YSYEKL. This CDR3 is CASSQVNREQYF. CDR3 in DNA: TGCGCCAGCAGCCAAGTAAACAGGGAACAGTACTTC.

CDR3 bases: TGCGCCAGCAGCCAACCTCCAGGACATGAGCAGTACTTC. It is translated as CASSQPPGHEQYF. V is TRBV4-3 and J is TRBJ2-5; D possibly corresponds to TRBD1 (5 bases). The CDR3 runs to 13 residues. V was pared by 2 bases and J by 11 bases, with 15 bases between. Per germline, CDR1 LGHNA and CDR2 YSLEER.